The 22 T cell receptor beta chains reported below all come from one sample, sequenced in a study of T cell repertoires in cytomegalovirus infection. TCRdb re-called the reads with MiXCR, one entry per CDR3 protein. Of some 300,000 distinct CDR3 sequences listed, 15% to 20% are singletons. The source material was PBMCs. Receptor source: a human donor in good health (CMV status not recorded). Some clones in this sample may be carry-over from other donors' samples.

This clonotype was seen repeatedly, ten times or more. The chain joins TRBV7-6 to TRBJ1-3; the D gene is possibly TRBD1 (6 bases). V was pared by 0 bases and J by 2 bases, with 8 bases between. The CDR3 is 15 residues long. The germline gives CDR1 SGHVS, CDR2 FNYEAQ. The CDR3 bases are TGTGCCAGCAGCTTAGCGGGGGCCCCTGGAAACACCATATATTTT. It specifies CASSLAGAPGNTIYF. The entire variable domain, with the rest obtained from reference TRBV7-6 and TRBJ1-3, is as follows: GAGVSQSPRYKVTKRGQDVALRCDPISGHVSLYWYRQALGQGPEFLTYFNYEAQQDKSGLPNDRFSAERPEGSISTLTIQRTEQRDSAMYRCASSLAGAPGNTIYFGEGSWLTVV.

This clonotype was counted ten times or more. The chain is built from TRBV7-2 and TRBJ2-3; D is unresolved. The V end was cut by 0 bases, the J end by 1 base, with 5 bases between. Germline CDR1 and CDR2: SGHTA and FQGNSA. The CDR3 totals 14 residues. CDR3 loop: CASSLATGTDTQYF. CDR3 nucleotides: TGTGCCAGCAGCTTAGCCACAGGCACAGATACGCAGTATTTT.

The V and J genes are TRBV18 and TRBJ2-1, with D maybe TRBD1 (5 bases). This CDR3 contains 15 residues. Germline V gene lookup returns CDR1 KGHSH and CDR2 LQKENI. V was pared by 3 bases and J by 2 bases, with 11 bases between. The CDR3 DNA reads TGTGCCAGCTCACCGGACAACCCTACCTACAATGAGCAGTTCTTC. Translated: CASSPDNPTYNEQFF.

This clonotype was found many times. This rearrangement joins TRBV4-2 to TRBJ2-5; 9 bases map to TRBD1. The CDR3 covers 15 residues. CDR1 is LGHNA, CDR2 YNFKEQ, per germline. With 0 bases clipped from V and 5 bases from J, the junction kept 4 bases outside the gene matches. CDR3 nucleotides: TGTGCCAGCAGCCAAGAACAGGGGGCATGGGAGACCCAGTACTTC. Translating gives CASSQEQGAWETQYF.

This clonotype was seen repeatedly, ten times or more. This chain joins TRBV2 and TRBJ1-6; D is perhaps TRBD1 (5 bases). V was clipped by 7 bases and J by 10 bases, with 17 bases between them. CDR1 is SNHLY and CDR2 is FYNNEI in the germline V gene. This CDR3 comprises 14 residues. The CDR3 DNA reads TGTGCCAGCACCCCCGGGACCGGAGGGTCACCCCTCCACTTT. Protein product: CASTPGTGGSPLHF.

This clonotype was recorded at least ten times. V usage is TRBV4-1 and J usage is TRBJ1-1, with D maybe TRBD1 (5 bases). V dropped 2 bases and J dropped 1 base, with 11 bases sitting between them. The CDR3 loop spans 15 amino acids. CDR1 and CDR2 (germline): MGHRA, YSYEKL. The CDR3 region is CASSQSGGKNTEAFF. Written as DNA, the CDR3 is TGCGCCAGCAGCCAATCTGGGGGTAAGAACACTGAAGCTTTCTTT.

In this sample, this clonotype turned up a few times. The chain employs TRBV6-6 and TRBJ2-1; D remains unclear. Looked up from germline, CDR1 is MNHNY and CDR2 is SVGAGI (reference sequence). Trimming took 6 bases from V and 0 from J, leaving 9 bases between them. The CDR3 loop spans 14 amino acids. DNA for the CDR3: TGTGCCAGCAGAGAGTCGGGCTCCTACAATGAGCAGTTCTTC. Its translation: CASRESGSYNEQFF.

This clonotype was counted only a few times. V gene TRBV10-3 combines with J gene TRBJ2-5; TRBD2 matches at 12 bases. The germline gives CDR1 ENHRY, CDR2 SYGVKD. The CDR3 sequence is 14 residues long. V lost 5 bases, J lost 4 bases, and 2 bases stayed unmatched. CDR3 loop: CAISRLAGAETQYF. CDR3 sequence (DNA): TGTGCCATCAGTAGACTAGCGGGGGCAGAGACCCAGTACTTC.

The chain links TRBV25-1 to TRBJ1-5; 9 nucleotides agree with TRBD1. The CDR3 is 15 residues long. Germline CDR1 and CDR2: MGHDK and SYGVNS. The V and J ends lost 4 bases and 5 bases, in that order; junction bases with no gene match: 6. The CDR3 is CASSASGTGYQPQHF. CDR3 in DNA: TGTGCCAGCAGTGCCTCCGGGACAGGGTATCAGCCCCAGCATTTT.

The rearrangement links TRBV5-1 to TRBJ1-2; 8 nucleotides match TRBD1. This CDR3 region has 14 residues. Germline-derived CDR1 and CDR2 are SGHRS and YFSETQ. V shed 0 bases and J 5 bases; nucleotides not matched to a gene: 3. The chain's CDR3 is CASSLDTGGYGYTF. CDR3 DNA: TGCGCCAGCAGCTTGGACACAGGGGGTTATGGCTACACCTTC.

The V gene is TRBV6-6, the J gene TRBJ1-1; TRBD1 aligns across 8 bases. V shed 5 bases, J shed 0 bases, and the junction held 5 bases outside the gene matches. Germline V lookup: CDR1 MNHNY, CDR2 SVGAGI (reference sequence). The CDR3 has 15 residues. The CDR3 bases are TGTGCCAGCAGTGACACGACAGGGGTGAACACTGAAGCTTTCTTT. Translating it yields CASSDTTGVNTEAFF.

The CDR3 sequence is CSVDRVRDNEQFF. The CDR3 bases are TGCAGCGTTGACAGGGTGCGGGACAATGAGCAGTTCTTC. The V gene is TRBV29-1, the J gene TRBJ2-1, with D perhaps TRBD1 or TRBD2 (5 bases each). The V gene's germline CDR1 is SQVTM and CDR2 ANQGSEA. The CDR3 spans 13 residues. The germline V and J ends were trimmed by 3 bases and 5 bases, with 11 bases remaining between them.

The table lists this clonotype with a few counts. The rearrangement links TRBV25-1 to TRBJ1-1; perhaps TRBD1 as D (6 bases). This CDR3 has 15 amino acids. V was shortened by 10 bases and J by 2 bases, with 20 bases between the two germline ends. The germline V gene has CDR1 MGHDK and CDR2 SYGVNS. For the CDR3, the DNA is TGTGCCATCATGGGGGGCAGGGGTCGAAACACTGAAGCTTTCTTT. Translation gives CAIMGGRGRNTEAFF.

Comment on this clonotype: A much larger clone lies one base from this, so it may be a read error. The CDR3 end shows no conserved phenylalanine or tryptophan, and so a read error is likely. This rearrangement joins TRBV6-6 to TRBJ1-6; D not certain. The CDR3 spans 14 residues. Germline lookup yields CDR1 MNHNY and CDR2 SVGAGI (reference sequence). Trimming removed 0 bases at V and 9 bases at J, with 9 bases between. The CDR3 region is CASSYSGGVSPLHS. CDR3 nucleotides: TGTGCCAGCAGTTACTCGGGAGGAGTTTCACCCCTCCACTCT.

This clonotype has ten or more counts. CDR3 sequence (DNA): TGTGCCAGCAGCTTACCTTTCGCCGGGGAGCTGTTTTTT. This translates into CASSLPFAGELFF. The chain uses TRBV7-8 and TRBJ2-2, with D hard to call. The CDR3 contains 13 residues. Trimming cost V 2 bases and J 6 bases, with 7 bases left between them. In germline, CDR1 is SGHVS, CDR2 FQNEAQ.

V usage is TRBV7-9 and J usage is TRBJ2-7; D is uncertain. Germline values: CDR1 SEHNR, CDR2 FQNEAQ (reference sequence). The CDR3 sequence is 12 residues long. Trimming cost V 5 bases and J 5 bases, with 10 bases left between them. CDR3 amino acids: CASSQNWDEQYF. CDR3 nucleotide sequence: TGTGCCAGCAGCCAAAACTGGGACGAGCAGTACTTC.

This clonotype has ten or more counts. The chain recombines TRBV25-1 with TRBJ1-1; D is ambiguous. The CDR3 is made up of 15 amino acids. The V end was cut by 0 bases, the J end by 5 bases, with 13 bases between. The V gene's germline CDR1 is MGHDK and CDR2 SYGVNS. Here the CDR3 reads CASSEYFLSETEAFF. CDR3 DNA: TGTGCCAGCAGTGAATATTTCCTCTCGGAGACTGAAGCTTTCTTT.

This clonotype has a count of ten or more. The chain carries TRBV7-2 and TRBJ2-1; 7 nucleotides line up with TRBD1. V gave up 5 bases and J gave up 9 bases; unmatched junction bases: 7. The CDR3 totals 13 residues. Germline V lookup: CDR1 SGHTA, CDR2 FQGNSA. Written as DNA, the CDR3 is TGTGCCAGCAGCGACAGGGTTCCCGCTGAGCAGTTCTTC. Protein product: CASSDRVPAEQFF.

This clonotype has only a few counts. The chain is built from TRBV19 and TRBJ1-2; D possibly corresponds to TRBD1 (5 bases). CDR3 length: 16 amino acids. Per germline, CDR1 LNHDA and CDR2 SQIVND (reference sequence). The V and J ends lost 4 bases and 0 bases respectively, with 15 bases between them. The CDR3 nucleotides read TGTGCCAGTAGTACCGGCCGGAGCAGGGCTAACTATGGCTACACCTTC. Translating gives CASSTGRSRANYGYTF.

This clonotype was picked up one time. V and J are TRBV15 and TRBJ1-5; D remains ambiguous. Trimming stripped 1 base from V and 0 bases from J, with 16 bases between. Germline assignment: CDR1 LNHNV and CDR2 YYDKDF (reference sequence). The CDR3 length is 18 residues. The CDR3 DNA sequence: TGTGCCACCAGCAGAGGCGGCCGAGGCGGTGATAGCAATCAGCCCCAGCATTTT. Translation gives CATSRGGRGGDSNQPQHF.

This clonotype came up many times. V and J are TRBV7-8 and TRBJ1-5, with a tentative D call TRBD1 (5 bases). Germline lookup yields CDR1 SGHVS and CDR2 FQNEAQ. V gave up 5 bases and J gave up 2 bases, with 19 bases separating them. There are 17 residues in the CDR3. CDR3 nucleotide sequence: TGTGCCAGCAGCACTACAGGACTGGGGGTAGGCAATCAGCCCCAGCATTTT. It yields the protein CASSTTGLGVGNQPQHF.

This clonotype has more than one count but fewer than ten. V usage is TRBV6-6 and J usage is TRBJ1-3; 9 nucleotides match TRBD1. Germline V gives CDR1 MNHNY, CDR2 SVGAGI (reference sequence). V lost 6 bases to trimming and J lost 2 bases; unmatched junction nucleotides: 5. CDR3 length equals 15 residues. The CDR3 region is CASREGTGPGNTIYF. CDR3 coding DNA: TGTGCCAGCAGGGAAGGGACAGGGCCTGGAAACACCATATATTTT.